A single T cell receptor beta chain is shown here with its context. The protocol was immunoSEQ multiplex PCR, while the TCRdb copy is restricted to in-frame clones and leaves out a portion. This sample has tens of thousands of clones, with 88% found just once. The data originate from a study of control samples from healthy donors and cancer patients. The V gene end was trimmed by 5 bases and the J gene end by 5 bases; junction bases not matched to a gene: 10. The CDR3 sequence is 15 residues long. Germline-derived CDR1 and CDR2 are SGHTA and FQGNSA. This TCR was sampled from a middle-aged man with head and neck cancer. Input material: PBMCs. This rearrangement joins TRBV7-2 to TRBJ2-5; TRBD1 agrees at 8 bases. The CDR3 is CASSTRTGFGETQYF. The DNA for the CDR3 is TGTGCCAGCAGCACCCGGACAGGGTTTGGGGAGACCCAGTACTTC.